Below, 29 T cell receptor beta chains from the same sample are listed, as sequenced in a study of blood T cell repertoires in COVID-19. Assay: immunoSEQ multiplex PCR; the TCRdb copy retains only in-frame clones and omits some. The data show 250,000 to 400,000 clones, around 87% seen once. The sequenced sample consisted of PBMCs or T cells enriched from blood (not recorded which). These receptors originate from a woman aged 30 to 39 who had recovered from COVID-19.

J is TRBJ1-4 and V is TRBV7-9; possibly TRBD1 for D (6 bases). The CDR3 is 15 amino acids. The V gene lost 3 bases and the J gene lost 4 bases, with 12 bases spanning the gap. Germline V gene data show CDR1 as SEHNR and CDR2 as FQNEAQ (reference sequence). The CDR3 nucleotides are TGTGCCAGCAGCTTCGGGTACAGGGATAATGAAAAACTGTTTTTT. It yields the protein CASSFGYRDNEKLFF.

The rearrangement uses TRBV6-5 and TRBJ1-6; D gene ambiguous. This CDR3 region has 16 residues. The germline V gene has CDR1 MNHEY and CDR2 SVGAGI. Trimming removed 0 bases at V and 2 bases at J, with 8 bases between. CDR3 protein: CASSYSSYPYNSPLHF. The CDR3 DNA sequence: TGTGCCAGCAGTTACTCGAGCTACCCCTATAATTCACCCCTCCACTTT.

The chain is built from TRBV7-2 and TRBJ1-3; 8 bases are a match to TRBD1. The length of the CDR3 is 16 residues. Trimming took 5 bases from V and 4 from J; bases not matched to a gene: 10. Germline loops: CDR1 SGHTA, CDR2 FQGNSA. The CDR3 nucleotides are TGTGCCAGCAGCCGGAGCTTACGGACAGGGGGAAACACCATATATTTT. Protein product: CASSRSLRTGGNTIYF.

The chain recombines TRBV3-1 (or the pseudogene TRBV3-2) with TRBJ2-1; TRBD1 agrees at 11 bases. The CDR3 sequence is 14 residues long. Per germline, CDR1 LGHDT and CDR2 YNNKEL (reference sequence). The J segment lost 9 bases and the V segment lost 1 base, leaving 2 bases of the junction unmatched. The CDR3 protein is CASSQAGTGGEQFF. In nucleotides, the CDR3 is TGTGCCAGCAGCCAAGCCGGGACAGGGGGTGAGCAGTTCTTC.

The chain combines TRBV15 with TRBJ1-5, with TRBD1 matching over 9 bases. From germline, CDR1 is LNHNV and CDR2 YYDKDF (reference sequence). The junction had 8 bases not matched to a gene; V was cut back by 6 bases and J by 5 bases. This CDR3 region has 15 residues. CDR3 loop: CATSVDRGSHQPQHF. CDR3 nucleotides: TGTGCCACCAGTGTGGACAGGGGATCCCATCAGCCCCAGCATTTT. Supplemented by reference TRBV15 and TRBJ1-5, the full variable domain reads DAMVIQNPRYQVTQFGKPVTLSCSQTLNHNVMYWYQQKSSQAPKLLFHYYDKDFNNEADTPDNFQSRRPNTSFCFLDIRSPGLGDTAMYLCATSVDRGSHQPQHFGDGTRLSIL.

This clone was recorded only once. This CDR3 reads CASSVGAALNEQFF. In DNA, the CDR3 is TGTGCCAGTAGCGTAGGGGCAGCGCTCAATGAGCAGTTCTTC. The genes are TRBV19 and TRBJ2-1, with D perhaps TRBD1 (5 bases). Germline values: CDR1 LNHDA, CDR2 SQIVND (reference sequence). V gave up 6 bases and J gave up 6 bases, with 15 bases separating them. The CDR3 spans 14 residues.

V is TRBV6-5 and J is TRBJ2-7; TRBD2 matches 13 bases. With 7 bases clipped from V and 2 bases from J, the junction kept 5 bases outside the gene matches. Looked up from germline, CDR1 is MNHEY and CDR2 is SVGAGI. The CDR3 has 15 residues. The CDR3 sequence is CASTYTSGGAYEQYF. The CDR3 region has the DNA TGTGCCAGCACCTACACTAGCGGGGGGGCCTACGAGCAGTACTTC.

The chain uses TRBV5-5 and TRBJ1-1; D is ambiguous. V gave up 0 bases and J gave up 4 bases, with 7 bases separating them. CDR3 length: 13 residues. Germline values: CDR1 SGHKS, CDR2 YYEKEE (reference sequence). The CDR3 region is CASSLGQITEAFF. As DNA, the CDR3 is TGTGCCAGCAGCTTGGGACAAATCACTGAAGCTTTCTTT.

This chain links TRBV28 with TRBJ2-7; 8 positions match TRBD1. Germline V lookup: CDR1 MDHEN, CDR2 SYDVKM. Unmatched junction bases numbered 9, after V lost 7 bases and J lost 4 bases. The CDR3 contains 14 residues. CDR3 coding DNA: TGTGCCAGCAACGACCTCCAGGGGGCATACGAGCAGTACTTC. Its translation: CASNDLQGAYEQYF.

The rearrangement joins TRBV28 to TRBJ2-5; 9 bases line up with TRBD2. Unmatched junction bases numbered 11, after V lost 3 bases and J lost 3 bases. Per germline, CDR1 MDHEN and CDR2 SYDVKM. The CDR3 spans 17 residues. The DNA of the CDR3 is TGTGCCAGCAGTTTTAGTGGACTAGCGTCACTGAAAGAGACCCAGTACTTC. Its translation is CASSFSGLASLKETQYF.

This clone was found many times. The V and J genes are TRBV28 and TRBJ1-6; TRBD1 aligns across 7 bases. The V segment lost 6 bases and the J segment 9 bases; nucleotides outside the gene matches: 5. CDR1 MDHEN and CDR2 SYDVKM come from the germline V gene. The CDR3 loop spans 13 amino acids. The CDR3 spells CASSEGASSPLHF. The DNA for the CDR3 is TGTGCCAGCAGCGAGGGGGCTAGTTCACCCCTCCACTTT.

This clone was recorded only once. The rearrangement joins TRBV20-1 to TRBJ1-1, with a possible D match to TRBD1 (6 bases). CDR1 and CDR2 from the germline V gene are DFQATT and SNEGSKA (reference sequence). V gave up 6 bases and J gave up 4 bases, with 9 bases separating them. The CDR3 spans 11 residues. CDR3 sequence: CSAGQVTEAFF. CDR3 DNA: TGCAGTGCGGGACAAGTCACTGAAGCTTTCTTT.

The chain joins TRBV5-4 to TRBJ1-5, with D possibly matching TRBD1 (6 bases). The CDR3 extends over 14 amino acids. The V and J ends lost 4 bases and 6 bases respectively, with 14 bases between them. CDR1 is SGHNT, CDR2 YYREEE, per germline (reference sequence). This chain's CDR3 is CASSVFGGGQPQHF. The CDR3 nucleotides read TGTGCCAGCAGCGTTTTTGGGGGCGGTCAGCCCCAGCATTTT.

The chain carries TRBV30 and TRBJ1-4; TRBD1 matches 9 bases. The CDR3 runs to 15 residues. Germline V CDR1 and CDR2: GTSNPN, SVGIG (reference sequence). J was trimmed by 5 bases and V by 5 bases; bases with no gene match: 9. The CDR3 reads CAWDAGQGRNEKLFF. DNA of the CDR3: TGTGCCTGGGATGCGGGACAGGGTCGAAATGAAAAACTGTTTTTT.

The chain uses TRBV28 and TRBJ2-7; TRBD2 matches 8 bases. Germline loops: CDR1 MDHEN, CDR2 SYDVKM. The J segment lost 5 bases and the V segment lost 3 bases, leaving 12 bases of the junction unmatched. This CDR3 region has 16 residues. CDR3 coding DNA: TGTGCCAGCAGTTTCGTCGGGGGGGACCCTCTCCACGAGCAGTACTTC. Amino acids: CASSFVGGDPLHEQYF.

V gene TRBV9 combines with J gene TRBJ1-6; 7 bases are shared with TRBD1. The CDR3 runs 15 residues. V lost 0 bases, J lost 10 bases, and 7 bases stayed unmatched. Germline-derived CDR1 and CDR2 are SGDLS and YYNGEE. CDR3 sequence reads: CASSVDKGAGSPLHF. The CDR3 DNA reads TGTGCCAGCAGCGTAGATAAGGGGGCGGGATCACCCCTCCACTTT.

The chain combines TRBV29-1 with TRBJ1-6; D possibly corresponds to TRBD1 (5 bases). This CDR3 has 13 amino acids. CDR1 is SQVTM and CDR2 is ANQGSEA in the germline V gene. Trimming took off 7 bases at V and 2 bases at J, with 9 bases between the two ends. The CDR3, as DNA: TGCAGCGCCAGGGTTACCTATAATTCACCCCTCCACTTT. Protein sequence: CSARVTYNSPLHF.

The chain joins TRBV9 to TRBJ1-2; 7 bases fit TRBD1. V gave up 4 bases and J gave up 4 bases; unmatched junction bases: 7. The CDR3 has 14 residues. The germline V gene encodes CDR1 SGDLS and CDR2 YYNGEE. The CDR3 reads CASSTQGVGYGYTF. CDR3 nucleotide sequence: TGTGCCAGCAGCACTCAGGGGGTGGGCTATGGCTACACCTTC. Looking up the rest from reference TRBV9 and TRBJ1-2 gives the full variable domain: DSGVTQTPKHLITATGQRVTLRCSPRSGDLSVYWYQQSLDQGLQFLIQYYNGEERAKGNILERFSAQQFPDLHSELNLSSLELGDSALYFCASSTQGVGYGYTFGSGTRLTVV.

The rearrangement joins TRBV9 to TRBJ2-7; 8 nucleotides line up with TRBD1. The length of the CDR3 is 15 residues. Germline CDR1 SGDLS, CDR2 YYNGEE. The V gene end was trimmed by 0 bases and the J gene end by 3 bases; junction bases not matched to a gene: 5. CDR3 sequence (DNA): TGTGCCAGCAGCGTAGCTGGGACAGGTGACTACGAGCAGTACTTC. Its translation: CASSVAGTGDYEQYF. The variable domain in full, with the rest retrieved from reference TRBV9 and TRBJ2-7, is DSGVTQTPKHLITATGQRVTLRCSPRSGDLSVYWYQQSLDQGLQFLIQYYNGEERAKGNILERFSAQQFPDLHSELNLSSLELGDSALYFCASSVAGTGDYEQYFGPGTRLTVT.

The V call is TRBV11-2, the J call TRBJ2-5; D perhaps matches TRBD2 (7 bases). This CDR3 is 16 amino acids long. The V end was cut by 3 bases, the J end by 2 bases, with 16 bases between. The germline V gene encodes CDR1 SGHAT and CDR2 FQNNGV. The CDR3 here is CASSLFGGAPQETQYF. CDR3 coding DNA: TGTGCCAGCAGCTTGTTTGGGGGGGCCCCTCAAGAGACCCAGTACTTC.

V usage is TRBV28 and J usage is TRBJ2-7; D might be TRBD2 (6 bases). Germline values: CDR1 MDHEN, CDR2 SYDVKM. V lost 6 bases and J 9 bases, leaving 21 bases between the germline ends. The CDR3 has 14 amino acids. The CDR3 nucleotides are TGTGCCAGCAGGGAGGGGCGGTTAACTAGCATGCAGTACTTC. The encoded protein is CASREGRLTSMQYF.

V gene TRBV7-6 combines with J gene TRBJ1-6; D perhaps matches TRBD1 (6 bases). Germline V gene sequence: CDR1 SGHVS, CDR2 FNYEAQ. V dropped 5 bases and J dropped 10 bases, with 24 bases sitting between them. The CDR3 is 17 amino acids. The CDR3 is CASSRSPAGGSGSPLHF. CDR3 DNA: TGTGCCAGCAGCCGATCCCCCGCGGGGGGCTCAGGGTCACCCCTCCACTTT.

As to this clone: Mismatch with germline at one junction end may stem from a read error. The chain has TRBV7-7 and TRBJ2-2; 8 bases are shared with TRBD1. The germline gives CDR1 SSHAT, CDR2 FNYEAQ (reference sequence). The CDR3 is 15 residues long. The CDR3 DNA sequence: TGTGCTAGCAGCAAAGGACAGGGGAACACCGGGGAGCTGTTTTTT. Amino acid sequence: CASSKGQGNTGELFF. The full variable domain, completed using reference TRBV7-7 and TRBJ2-2, is GAGVSQSPRYKVTKRGQDVTLRCDPISSHATLYWYQQALGQGPEFLTYFNYEAQPDKSGLPSDRFSAERPEGSISTLTIQRTEQRDSAMYRCASSKGQGNTGELFFGEGSRLTVL.

This clone was found a few times. The junction departs from the called germline gene at one end, perhaps through a read error. The chain combines TRBV2 with TRBJ1-5, with a tentative D call TRBD1 (6 bases). Germline CDR1 is SNHLY and CDR2 is FYNNEI. The CDR3 spans 17 residues. CDR3 region: CASSEALGQRGNQPQHF. The CDR3 region has the DNA TGTGCCAGCAGTGAAGCGTTGGGACAACGTGGCAATCAACCCCAGCATTTT.

V is TRBV18 and J is TRBJ1-1, with a tentative D call TRBD1 (6 bases). The V end was cut by 3 bases, the J end by 7 bases, with 12 bases between. The CDR3 totals 13 residues. Per germline, CDR1 KGHSH and CDR2 LQKENI. CDR3 in amino acids: CASSPGRGGEAFF. The CDR3 DNA reads TGTGCCAGCTCACCGGGAAGGGGGGGTGAAGCTTTCTTT.

J is TRBJ1-2 and V is TRBV6-5, with TRBD1 matching 7 bases. V lost 8 bases, J lost 1 base, and 10 bases stayed unmatched. The CDR3 runs to 15 residues. Per the germline V gene, CDR1 is MNHEY and CDR2 is SVGAGI. DNA of the CDR3: TGTGCCAGCCGCCCACCGGGACAGCGTAACTATGGCTACACCTTC. As protein: CASRPPGQRNYGYTF.

A remark on this clone: Germline and junction disagree at one end, which may indicate a read error. The chain employs TRBV7-7 and TRBJ2-5, with a tentative D call TRBD2 (7 bases). The CDR3 spans 16 residues. Germline CDR1 SSHAT, CDR2 FNYEAQ (reference sequence). Written as DNA, the CDR3 is TGTGCTAGCAGCTTGAGTGGGGGGGCCGGTGGAGAGACCCAGTACTTC. Its translation: CASSLSGGAGGETQYF. Looking up the rest from reference TRBV7-7 and TRBJ2-5 gives the full variable domain: GAGVSQSPRYKVTKRGQDVTLRCDPISSHATLYWYQQALGQGPEFLTYFNYEAQPDKSGLPSDRFSAERPEGSISTLTIQRTEQRDSAMYRCASSLSGGAGGETQYFGPGTRLLVL.

This sequence joins TRBV6-5 and TRBJ2-4, with TRBD2 as a possible D gene (5 bases). Germline V lookup: CDR1 MNHEY, CDR2 SVGAGI. V was trimmed by 6 bases and J by 7 bases, leaving 13 bases between them. The CDR3 loop spans 13 amino acids. The CDR3 coding sequence is TGTGCCAGCAGCAGTCTAAGAGGGAACATTCAGTACTTC. Its translation: CASSSLRGNIQYF.

The V and J genes are TRBV9 and TRBJ2-5, with 9 bases identical to TRBD1. V was pared by 5 bases and J by 5 bases, with 7 bases of the junction left unmatched. Per germline, CDR1 SGDLS and CDR2 YYNGEE. This CDR3 region has 14 residues. CDR3 in DNA: TGTGCCAGCAGGGGGACAGGGAGAAGGGAGACCCAGTACTTC. Protein product: CASRGTGRRETQYF.